The 10 T cell receptor beta chains below come from one sample, sequenced in a study of blood T cell repertoires in COVID-19. TCRdb keeps only in-frame clones here, not all; method: immunoSEQ multiplex PCR. The data show about 170,000 clones, roughly 78% seen once. Sequences were obtained from PBMCs or T cells enriched from blood (not recorded which). Receptor source: a woman aged 65 to 85 in a cohort exposed to, infected with or recovered from COVID-19 (not recorded which).

This clone was counted once. CDR3 loop: CAWSGGGNQPQHF. CDR3 in DNA: TGTGCCTGGAGTGGGGGGGGGAATCAGCCCCAGCATTTT. This chain uses TRBV30 with TRBJ1-5; D perhaps matches TRBD1 (5 bases). The CDR3 consists of 13 residues. Looked up from germline, CDR1 is GTSNPN and CDR2 is SVGIG (reference sequence). V lost 1 base and J 4 bases, leaving 8 bases between the germline ends.

The J gene is TRBJ2-5, the V gene TRBV27; 15 bases fit TRBD2. The CDR3 length is 19 residues. J lost 2 bases, V lost 3 bases, and 10 bases had no gene match. The V gene's germline CDR1 is MNHEY and CDR2 SMNVEV (reference sequence). The CDR3 nucleotides are TGTGCCAGCAGTTTTAACCCCCCGGGACTAGCGGGAGGACAAGAGACCCAGTACTTC. Its translation is CASSFNPPGLAGGQETQYF.

The rearrangement uses TRBV18 and TRBJ2-7; D call uncertain. The CDR3 runs 13 residues. Looked up from germline, CDR1 is KGHSH and CDR2 is LQKENI. V lost 3 bases and J 3 bases, leaving 9 bases between the germline ends. The CDR3, as DNA: TGTGCCAGCTCACCCTTTCCAGACTACGAGCAGTACTTC. Protein: CASSPFPDYEQYF.

This clone was picked up a small number of times. The chain couples TRBV4-2 to TRBJ1-3; D not resolved. Germline loops: CDR1 LGHNA, CDR2 YNFKEQ. V was cut by 4 bases and J by 0 bases, with 10 bases left in between. The CDR3 covers 15 residues. The CDR3 loop reads CASSPVITSGNTIYF. CDR3 DNA: TGTGCCAGCAGCCCGGTGATAACCTCTGGAAACACCATATATTTT.

This rearrangement joins TRBV7-9 to TRBJ2-1; TRBD2 matches 8 bases. Germline-derived CDR1 and CDR2 are SEHNR and FQNEAQ (reference sequence). After removal of 5 bases from V and 0 bases from J, the junction contained 12 bases not matched to a gene. This CDR3 contains 18 residues. CDR3 nucleotides: TGTGCCAGCAGCCCCCCCGGGGGGGGTACCAACTCCTACAATGAGCAGTTCTTC. Amino acid sequence: CASSPPGGGTNSYNEQFF.

This chain connects TRBV30 to TRBJ2-1; D ambiguous. Trimming shortened V by 3 bases and J by 10 bases, and 25 bases separated the two germline ends. Germline V CDR1 and CDR2: GTSNPN, SVGIG (reference sequence). CDR3 size: 16 residues. Written as DNA, the CDR3 is TGTGCCTGGAGCGCCTTGGGCAAAACCGTAGGAAGGGAGCAGTTCTTC. Its protein is CAWSALGKTVGREQFF. The full variable domain, its missing parts supplied by reference TRBV30 and TRBJ2-1, is SQTIHQWPATLVQPVGSPLSLECTVEGTSNPNLYWYRQAAGRGLQLLFYSVGIGQISSEVPQNLSASRPQDRQFILSSKKLLLSDSGFYLCAWSALGKTVGREQFFGPGTRLTVL.

V and J are TRBV2 and TRBJ2-1; D is ambiguous. Trimming removed 4 bases at V and 6 bases at J, with 10 bases between. Looked up from germline, CDR1 is SNHLY and CDR2 is FYNNEI. The CDR3 consists of 13 residues. CDR3 bases: TGTGCCAGCAGTGCAAATAGTGTCAATGAGCAGTTCTTC. Protein product: CASSANSVNEQFF.

This clone was seen more than once but under ten times. The rearrangement joins TRBV9 to TRBJ2-1, with D unclear. V lost 2 bases and J 0 bases, leaving 9 bases between the germline ends. Germline V gene lookup returns CDR1 SGDLS and CDR2 YYNGEE. This CDR3 spans 15 amino acids. CDR3 region: CASSVSAISYNEQFF. The CDR3 nucleotides are TGTGCCAGCAGCGTGAGTGCGATCTCCTACAATGAGCAGTTCTTC.

The chain carries TRBV11-2 and TRBJ2-4; 8 bases align to TRBD1. Germline loops: CDR1 SGHAT, CDR2 FQNNGV. Trimming removed 3 bases from V and 0 bases from J; junction bases left unmatched: 7. The CDR3 extends over 17 amino acids. CDR3 loop: CASSFRGQALAKNIQYF. The CDR3 region has the DNA TGTGCCAGCAGCTTCCGGGGACAGGCGCTAGCCAAAAACATTCAGTACTTC.

This chain joins TRBV3-1 (or the pseudogene TRBV3-2) and TRBJ2-7; D is unclear. The V end was cut by 6 bases, the J end by 4 bases, with 16 bases between. Germline V gene sequence: CDR1 LGHDT, CDR2 YNNKEL (reference sequence). CDR3 size: 14 residues. The CDR3 sequence: CASRLVSVGYEQYF. The CDR3, as DNA: TGTGCCAGCAGATTAGTGAGCGTCGGGTACGAGCAGTACTTC.